This TCR beta chain was sequenced for a study of T cells in Graves' hyperthyroidism and ophthalmopathy. Whole-study findings and limits: For ophthalmopathy, model prediction preceded onset by a median 6.5 months. Stable hyperthyroidism was separated from ophthalmopathy by a model based on 13 V-J features.

The V and J ends lost 7 bases and 6 bases respectively, with 21 bases between them. The CDR3 is 16 residues long. Germline lookup yields CDR1 MDHEN and CDR2 SYDVKM. This clonotype has just a few counts. Antigen unknown. The CDR3 regions of TCR beta were amplified from RNA transcripts. Carried out on the TCR CDR3, a first-round RT-PCR used the HTBI primer set. Via MiXCR, TCRdb re-called the multiplex PCR reads, giving one row per CDR3 protein. Here the sample spans a few hundred thousand distinct CDR3 sequences, roughly 21% being singletons. Sequenced input: blood. This clonotype was sampled from a woman aged 45-65 years with Graves' hyperthyroidism. The chain uses TRBV28 and TRBJ2-2, with a weak D call TRBD2 (6 bases). The CDR3 loop reads CASTPNWGRKAGELFF. The CDR3 DNA sequence: TGTGCCAGCACTCCCAATTGGGGGAGGAAGGCCGGGGAGCTGTTTTTT.